This T cell receptor beta chain was observed in a study of shared clonotypes between healthy human individuals. About the research overall: The cohort comprised a couple of women and a few men. Their ages spanned 18 to 49 years.

TCRdb keeps only in-frame clones here, not all; method: immunoSEQ multiplex PCR. The data contain some 2.4 million clones, 93% of them singletons. The germline CDR1 and CDR2 sequences are MDHEN and SYDVKM. CDR3 length: 14 residues. V gave up 6 bases and J gave up 4 bases, with 15 bases separating them. The study separated CD4+ cells into CD45RA+ naive and CD45RA-negative memory subsets. The TCR comes from a man aged 18 to 29 in good health. Some clones in this sample may be carry-over from other donors' samples. V usage is TRBV28 and J usage is TRBJ1-2; a weak D match, TRBD1 (5 bases). Sequencing was performed on naive CD4+ T cells from PBMCs. Specified subset: CD45RA+ positively selected. The CDR3 DNA reads TGTGCCAGCAGCACCAGGAGGACAAGCTATGGCTACACCTTC. It codes for CASSTRRTSYGYTF.